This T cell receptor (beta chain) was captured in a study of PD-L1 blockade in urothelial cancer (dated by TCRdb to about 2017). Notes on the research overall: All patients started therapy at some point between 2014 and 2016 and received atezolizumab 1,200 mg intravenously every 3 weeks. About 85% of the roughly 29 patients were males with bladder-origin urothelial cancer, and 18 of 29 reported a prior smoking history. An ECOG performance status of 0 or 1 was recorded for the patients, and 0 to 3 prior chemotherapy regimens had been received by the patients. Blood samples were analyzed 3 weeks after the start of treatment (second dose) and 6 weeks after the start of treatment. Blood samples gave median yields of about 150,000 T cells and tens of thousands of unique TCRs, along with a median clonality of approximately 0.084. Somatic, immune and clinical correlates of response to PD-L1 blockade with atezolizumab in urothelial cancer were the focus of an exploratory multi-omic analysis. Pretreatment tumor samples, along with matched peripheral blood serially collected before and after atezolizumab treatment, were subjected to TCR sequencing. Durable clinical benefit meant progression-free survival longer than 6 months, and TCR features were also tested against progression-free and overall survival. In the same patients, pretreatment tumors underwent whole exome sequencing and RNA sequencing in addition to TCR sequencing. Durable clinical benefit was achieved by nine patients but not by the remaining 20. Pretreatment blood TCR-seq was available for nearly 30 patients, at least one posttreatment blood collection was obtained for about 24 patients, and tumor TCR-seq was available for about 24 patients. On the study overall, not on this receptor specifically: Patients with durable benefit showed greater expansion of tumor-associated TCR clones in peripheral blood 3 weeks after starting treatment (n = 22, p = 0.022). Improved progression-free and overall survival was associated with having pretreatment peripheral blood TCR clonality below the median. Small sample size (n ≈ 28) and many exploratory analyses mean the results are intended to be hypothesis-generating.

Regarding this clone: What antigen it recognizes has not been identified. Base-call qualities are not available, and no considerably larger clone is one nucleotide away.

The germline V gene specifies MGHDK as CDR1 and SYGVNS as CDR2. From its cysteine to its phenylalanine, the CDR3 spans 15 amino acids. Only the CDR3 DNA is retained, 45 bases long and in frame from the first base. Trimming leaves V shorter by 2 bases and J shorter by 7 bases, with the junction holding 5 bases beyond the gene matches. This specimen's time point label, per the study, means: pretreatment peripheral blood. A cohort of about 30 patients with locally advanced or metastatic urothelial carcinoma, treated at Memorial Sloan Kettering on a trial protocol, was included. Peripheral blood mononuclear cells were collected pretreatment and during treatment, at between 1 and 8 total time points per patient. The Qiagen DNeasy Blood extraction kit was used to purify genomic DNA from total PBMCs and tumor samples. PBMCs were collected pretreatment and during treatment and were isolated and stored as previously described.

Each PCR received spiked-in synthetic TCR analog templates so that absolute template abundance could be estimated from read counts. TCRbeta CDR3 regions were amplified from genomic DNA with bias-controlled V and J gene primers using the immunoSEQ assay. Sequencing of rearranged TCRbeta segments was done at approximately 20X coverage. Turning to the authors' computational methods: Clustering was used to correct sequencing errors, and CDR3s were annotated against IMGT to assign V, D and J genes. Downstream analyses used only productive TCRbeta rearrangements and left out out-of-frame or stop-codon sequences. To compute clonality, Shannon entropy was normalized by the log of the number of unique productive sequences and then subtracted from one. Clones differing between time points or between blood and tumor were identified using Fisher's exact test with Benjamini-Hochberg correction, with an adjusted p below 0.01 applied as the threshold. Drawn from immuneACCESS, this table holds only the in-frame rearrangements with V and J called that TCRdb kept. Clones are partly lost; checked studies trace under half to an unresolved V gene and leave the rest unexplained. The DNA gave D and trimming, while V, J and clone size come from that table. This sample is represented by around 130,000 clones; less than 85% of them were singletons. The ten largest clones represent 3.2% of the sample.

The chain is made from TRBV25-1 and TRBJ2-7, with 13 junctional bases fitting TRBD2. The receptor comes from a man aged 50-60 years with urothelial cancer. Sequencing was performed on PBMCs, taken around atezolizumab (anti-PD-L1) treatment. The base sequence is TGTGCCAGCAGTGAAGGGACTAGCGGGATGGAAGAGCAGTACTTC. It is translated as CASSEGTSGMEEQYF.